Below, one T cell receptor beta chain is given with its context. In the authors' workflow: Estimation of nucleated cell counts relied on the amplification of reference gene primers. Assay used: immunoSEQ multiplex PCR; TCRdb lists only in-frame clones, some missing. The V and J calls and clone size were taken over from that table, and D and trimming were inferred from the DNA. The sample lists tens of thousands of clones, around 83% seen once, with 27% in the top ten. These data belong to a study of blood T cell repertoires in COVID-19. Turning to the study itself: Acute-phase and convalescent COVID-19 samples originated in the United States, Italy and Spain. Nucleic acid was either cDNA or gDNA, and it came from T cells, B-cell-depleted T cells, or PBMCs.

Germline assignment: CDR1 WSHSY and CDR2 SAAADI. V lost 4 bases to trimming and J lost 1 base, with 7 bases between them. The CDR3 is made up of 13 amino acids. This TCR was sampled from a human donor in a cohort sampled during active COVID-19. Sequenced material: peripheral blood. J is TRBJ2-5 and V is TRBV10-2; TRBD2 is a possible D gene (5 bases). The CDR3 DNA reads TGCGCCAGCAGTGGGAGGATCCAAGAGACCCAGTACTTC. Protein sequence: CASSGRIQETQYF.